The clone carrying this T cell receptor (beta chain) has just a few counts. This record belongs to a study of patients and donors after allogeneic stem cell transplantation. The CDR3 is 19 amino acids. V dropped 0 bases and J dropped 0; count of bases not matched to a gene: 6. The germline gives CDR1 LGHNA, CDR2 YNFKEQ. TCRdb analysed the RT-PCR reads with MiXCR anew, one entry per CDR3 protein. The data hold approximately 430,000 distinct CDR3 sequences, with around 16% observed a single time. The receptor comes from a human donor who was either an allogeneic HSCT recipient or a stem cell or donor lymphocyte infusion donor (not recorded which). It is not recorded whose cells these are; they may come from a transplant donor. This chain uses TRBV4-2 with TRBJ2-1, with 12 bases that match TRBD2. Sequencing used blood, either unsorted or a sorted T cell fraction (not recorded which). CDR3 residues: CASSQDPTSGRSSYNEQFF. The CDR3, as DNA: TGTGCCAGCAGCCAAGATCCTACTAGCGGGAGGAGCTCCTACAATGAGCAGTTCTTC.